The rows below give T cell receptor beta chains drawn from one sample of a study of pediatric ulcerative colitis. Data came from immunoSEQ multiplex PCR; TCRdb stores just in-frame clones and leaves some out. This table has roughly 37,000 clones, roughly 83% appearing once. Material: blood. These receptors were obtained from a girl aged 10-17 years with moderate ulcerative colitis. Each CDR3 is given with its conserved first and last residue. D genes are given only for firm matches. Only some rows state a clone size, as once, few, many or a class for expanded clones.

-	TRBV7-9	-	TRBJ2-7	CASSYGDYEQYF	TGTGCCAGCTCGTACGGCGACTACGAGCAGTACTTC
few	TRBV7-9	-	TRBJ1-1	CASSLMPTEAFF	TGTGCCAGCAGCTTAATGCCCACTGAAGCTTTCTTT
-	TRBV11-3	-	TRBJ2-3	CASSRGTALTDTQYF	TGTGCCAGCAGCCGCGGGACAGCACTCACAGATACGCAGTATTTT
once	TRBV19	-	TRBJ2-2	CASKKNREGTGELFF	TGTGCCAGTAAAAAGAACAGGGAAGGCACCGGGGAGCTGTTTTTT
-	TRBV30	-	TRBJ1-1	CAWSQGNTEAFF	TGTGCCTGGAGCCAGGGGAACACTGAAGCTTTCTTT
-	TRBV5-4	-	TRBJ2-3	CASSLYRVPDTQYF	TGTGCCAGCAGCTTGTACAGGGTCCCAGATACGCAGTATTTT
once	TRBV6-1	-	TRBJ1-2	CASSEAGGGNGYTF	TGTGCCAGCAGTGAAGCGGGCGGAGGGAATGGCTACACCTTC
once	TRBV5-5	TRBD2	TRBJ2-2	CASSRELASGGELFF	TGTGCCAGCAGCCGCGAACTAGCGTCCGGCGGGGAGCTGTTTTTT
-	TRBV9	-	TRBJ2-1	CASSAINEQFF	TGTGCCAGCAGCGCTATAAATGAGCAGTTCTTC
-	TRBV2	TRBD1	TRBJ2-1	CASSRDRNNEQFF	TGTGCCAGCAGCCGGGACAGGAACAATGAGCAGTTCTTC
-	TRBV4-1	TRBD2	TRBJ2-1	CASSQASSGIYNEQFF	TGCGCCAGCAGCCAGGCCTCTAGCGGAATCTACAATGAGCAGTTCTTC
-	TRBV6-1	-	TRBJ2-2	CASIGTTNTGELFF	TGTGCCAGCATCGGGACAACAAACACCGGGGAGCTGTTTTTT
-	TRBV27	-	TRBJ2-3	CASSLKGPGSSQYF	TGTGCCAGCAGTTTAAAGGGGCCCGGAAGTTCGCAGTATTTT
-	TRBV5-1	-	TRBJ2-5	CASSFLRETQYF	TGCGCCAGCAGCTTCCTGCGTGAGACCCAGTACTTC
-	TRBV30	-	TRBJ2-6	CAWSRFGANVLTF	TGTGCCTGGAGCAGATTTGGGGCCAACGTCCTGACTTTC
-	TRBV19	-	TRBJ1-3	CASSMDSWKNTIYF	TGTGCCAGTAGTATGGACAGTTGGAAAAACACCATATATTTT
-	TRBV7-2	-	TRBJ1-6	CASSRTSPGTDSPLHF	TGTGCCAGCAGCCGAACCTCTCCGGGGACCGATTCACCCCTCCACTTT
once	TRBV5-1	TRBD2	TRBJ2-1	CASSLVLAGATYNEQFF	TGCGCCAGCAGCTTGGTTCTAGCGGGGGCTACCTACAATGAGCAGTTCTTC
-	TRBV5-1	TRBD1	TRBJ2-5	CASSLEGTGGVKTQYF	TGCGCCAGCAGCTTGGAGGGAACAGGGGGCGTAAAGACCCAGTACTTC
-	TRBV29-1	-	TRBJ1-1	CSVFTVNTEAFF	TGCAGCGTGTTTACAGTGAACACTGAAGCTTTCTTT
-	TRBV6-1	-	TRBJ2-1	CASSEALRTLNEQFF	TGTGCCAGCAGTGAAGCGTTACGGACCCTCAATGAGCAGTTCTTC
-	TRBV7-2	-	TRBJ1-1	CASSLGAWNTEAFF	TGTGCCAGCAGCTTGGGGGCGTGGAACACTGAAGCTTTCTTT
-	TRBV7-9	-	TRBJ1-2	CASNAVAENYGYTF	TGTGCCAGCAATGCTGTGGCGGAAAACTATGGCTACACCTTC
-	TRBV28	TRBD2	TRBJ2-7	CASREGTRDSYEQYF	TGTGCCAGCAGAGAGGGGACTAGGGACTCCTACGAGCAGTACTTC
-	TRBV28	-	TRBJ2-1	CASSLYRGAGSSYNEQFF	TGTGCCAGCAGTTTGTACCGCGGAGCCGGAAGCTCCTACAATGAGCAGTTCTTC
few	TRBV10-3	TRBD2	TRBJ2-2	CAISGEGSGELFF	TGTGCCATCAGTGGGGAGGGAAGCGGGGAGCTGTTTTTT
-	TRBV29-1	TRBD2	TRBJ2-3	CSVEDGRGGHTDTQYF	TGCAGCGTTGAAGATGGCCGGGGGGGGCACACAGATACGCAGTATTTT